The following is a T cell receptor beta chain sequence with its context. The sample holds a few counts of this clonotype. Which antigen it targets is not known. Base qualities are missing; no much larger clone stands one base away. This sample was taken from a study of identical twins (dated by TCRdb to 2016 to 2018). Describing the broader study: To test whether fetal clonotypes persist, this study deep-sequenced TCR alpha and beta repertoires from monozygotic twins, from unrelated adults of various ages, and from cord blood. To rule out contamination, the twin experiments were replicated at different times with different library preparation protocols. General study outcomes and caveats: A weaker excess of twin sharing was found in beta out-of-frame sequences because the signal-to-noise ratio was lowered by fewer shared sequences. Because the same donors could not be followed over many years, the conclusions depended on cross-sectional statistical analysis. In monozygotic twins, out-of-frame TCR alpha sharing was systematically underestimated by recombination models, although the models agreed with sharing between unrelated individuals. Fewer insertions were carried by abundant cord blood beta clonotypes, a similar but weaker trend appeared in young adult naive repertoires, and no such trend appeared in memory repertoires. Compared with coincidental sharing between unrelated individuals, an excess of low generation-probability sequences was observed among out-of-frame TCR alpha sequences shared between twins. Zero-insertion analyses could be partly confounded by invariant T cells such as MAIT and iNKT, although diverse VJ usage argued against such confounding for most clonotypes.

From its cysteine to its phenylalanine, the CDR3 spans 14 amino acids. The CDR3 DNA has 42 bases and is translated from base 1. V is pared back by 3 bases and J by 0 bases, with 7 bases lying between the germline termini. Taken from the germline V gene, the CDR1 and CDR2 loops are MNHEY and SVGEGT. Library creation used 5' RACE. Sequenced on an Illumina HiSeq 2000. Template switching introduced a universal primer binding site; the final cDNA contained a unique molecular identifier, enabling accurate counting of TCR cDNA molecules. Specific primers in the conserved constant-segment region were used to synthesize first-strand cDNA for the TCR alpha and beta chains. To control for contamination, every cDNA library carried two barcodes: a SMART-Mk sample barcode plus Illumina barcodes. TruSeq adapter sequences along with Illumina sample barcodes were introduced in two successive PCR steps. The Illumina HiSeq platform was used with custom primers to sequence TCR alpha and beta cDNA libraries. Under the source paper's analysis protocol: MiGEC processed the raw reads to extract unique molecular identifiers, while MiXCR was used to determine the CDR3 positions. For each individual, recombination models were inferred using an EM algorithm with the repgenHMM and IGoR tools. The tcR package in R was used for shared clonotype analysis, with sharing normalized by the product of cloneset sizes. To study raw recombination without the effects of thymic and clonal selection, out-of-frame nonproductive sequences were analyzed. The public sequencing data were trimmed at Q25 with fastp and processed into clonotypes with MiXCR by TCRdb, which kept only in-frame beta chains. Rows merge per CDR3 protein into single entries with the most common DNA and genes. Clone size and V and J calls follow TCRdb, not the original study. Across this sample there are fewer than 650,000 distinct CDR3 sequences, with under 8.5% seen only once. About 1.6% of the sample rests with the top ten.

Only healthy Caucasian donors were included. The twin cohort comprised three pairs of female monozygotic twins, all aged about 18 to 29 years. Peripheral blood mononuclear cells were used as the source from which RNA for TCR libraries was isolated. Separately, the same data were catalogued under a study of yellow fever vaccine responses in identical twins. As described in the second report: According to the authors, in identical twins the way T cells responded to vaccination appeared partly convergent and partly personalized. Focusing on identical twins, the study followed the T cell clones that responded to the vaccine, and did so with precision.

Specimen: PBMCs. The rearranged chain carries TRBV6-2 or TRBV6-3 and TRBJ2-3; the D gene identity is not certain. The origin of this receptor is a woman younger than 35 in good health. The CDR3 is CASSYGRSTDTQYF. The DNA sequence is TGTGCCAGCAGTTATGGACGAAGCACAGATACGCAGTATTTT.